This entry lists 25 T cell receptor beta chains sequenced from one sample in a study of shared clonotypes between healthy human individuals. Here immunoSEQ multiplex PCR was the method, and the copy in TCRdb shows in-frame clones only, minus some. The sample lists about 2 million clones; 85% to 95% were seen once. The specimen was naive CD4+ T cells sorted from blood. The subset here: CD45RA+ positively selected. These receptor sequences come from a man between 18 and 35 years old in good health.

This clone was picked up one time. This chain joins TRBV19 and TRBJ1-5; D is ambiguous. CDR1 and CDR2 (germline): LNHDA, SQIVND (reference sequence). Trimming took 2 bases from V and 0 from J, leaving 5 bases between them. The CDR3 has 14 amino acids. For the CDR3, the DNA is TGTGCCAGTAGTATACTGAATAGCAATCAGCCCCAGCATTTT. As protein: CASSILNSNQPQHF.

The chain combines TRBV29-1 with TRBJ2-3; D is unresolved. V dropped 6 bases and J dropped 0 bases, with 10 bases sitting between them. The germline gives CDR1 SQVTM, CDR2 ANQGSEA. This CDR3 has 13 residues. The CDR3 loop is CSVETISTDTQYF. The CDR3 nucleotides read TGCAGCGTGGAAACGATTAGCACAGATACGCAGTATTTT.

This chain joins TRBV7-9 and TRBJ2-7, with 12 bases lining up with TRBD2. V gave up 5 bases and J gave up 5 bases; unmatched junction bases: 7. The CDR3 totals 15 residues. Germline loops: CDR1 SEHNR, CDR2 FQNEAQ (reference sequence). Here the CDR3 DNA reads TGTGCCAGCAGCAAGGGACTAGCGGGTAGAAACGAGCAGTACTTC. Protein: CASSKGLAGRNEQYF.

V is TRBV5-1 and J is TRBJ2-6; 10 positions agree with TRBD1. Germline CDR1 SGHRS, CDR2 YFSETQ. The CDR3 is made up of 17 amino acids. V shed 4 bases, J shed 1 base, and the junction held 5 bases outside the gene matches. CDR3 sequence reads: CASSTVGQGSGANVLTF. For the CDR3, the DNA is TGCGCCAGCAGCACCGTGGGACAGGGGTCTGGGGCCAACGTCCTGACTTTC.

As for this clone: The sample holds other DNA sequences that translate to the same CDR3. J is TRBJ2-5 and V is TRBV5-1, with TRBD1 identical over 7 bases. This CDR3 has 14 residues. The trim removed 4 bases at V and 2 bases at J, leaving 5 bases unmatched. Germline V lookup: CDR1 SGHRS, CDR2 YFSETQ. The chain's CDR3 is CASSTGQVQETQYF. As DNA, the CDR3 is TGCGCCAGCAGCACCGGACAGGTGCAAGAGACCCAGTACTTC. Full variable domain (missing parts from reference TRBV5-1 and TRBJ2-5): KAGVTQTPRYLIKTRGQQVTLSCSPISGHRSVSWYQQTPGQGLQFLFEYFSETQRNKGNFPGRFSGRQFSNSRSEMNVSTLELGDSALYLCASSTGQVQETQYFGPGTRLLVL.

The chain is built from TRBV6-6 and TRBJ1-6; tentative D call: TRBD1 (6 bases). The CDR3 extends over 15 amino acids. Germline CDR1 reads MNHNY; CDR2 reads SVGAGI (reference sequence). Trimming removed 7 bases at V and 3 bases at J, with 13 bases between. The CDR3 loop is CASKGGAGYNSPLHF. CDR3 nucleotides: TGTGCCAGCAAAGGGGGGGCCGGCTATAATTCACCCCTCCACTTT.

The J gene is TRBJ1-1, the V gene TRBV6-6; D not certain. Germline loops: CDR1 MNHNY, CDR2 SVGAGI (reference sequence). Trimming shortened V by 7 bases and J by 1 base, and 10 bases separated the two germline ends. CDR3 size: 13 residues. The CDR3 DNA reads TGTGCCAGCACCGACATAGGGAACACTGAAGCTTTCTTT. Amino acid sequence: CASTDIGNTEAFF.

The V call is TRBV7-2, the J call TRBJ1-1, with D unclear. V lost 1 base to trimming and J lost 3 bases, with 18 bases between them. This CDR3 is 17 amino acids long. In germline, CDR1 is SGHTA, CDR2 FQGNSA. The CDR3 sequence: CASSLGIGGLLDTEAFF. The CDR3 DNA follows: TGTGCCAGCAGCTTAGGGATCGGCGGATTATTGGACACTGAAGCTTTCTTT.

This rearrangement joins TRBV6-5 to TRBJ2-4, with D unclear. The ends were cut back, 7 bases at V and 6 bases at J, with 13 bases in the middle. The CDR3 totals 13 residues. CDR1 is MNHEY and CDR2 is SVGAGI in the germline V gene. CDR3 sequence: CASTEKGRNIQYF. The CDR3 nucleotides are TGTGCCAGCACCGAAAAAGGTAGAAACATTCAGTACTTC.

The V gene is TRBV11-1, the J gene TRBJ2-5; D may be TRBD2 (8 bases). The germline gives CDR1 SGHAT, CDR2 FQDESV (reference sequence). The ends were cut back, 4 bases at V and 5 bases at J, with 26 bases in the middle. There are 18 residues in the CDR3. The CDR3 region is CASSSRDSQAGAFETQYF. The CDR3 DNA is TGTGCCAGCAGCTCACGGGACAGTCAAGCGGGGGCGTTTGAGACCCAGTACTTC.

The chain links TRBV7-2 to TRBJ2-1, with 8 bases fitting TRBD2. V shed 1 base, J shed 4 bases, and the junction held 3 bases outside the gene matches. Per germline, CDR1 SGHTA and CDR2 FQGNSA. The CDR3 extends over 15 amino acids. The CDR3 nucleotides read TGTGCCAGCAGCTTAGACAGCGGGAGATACAATGAGCAGTTCTTC. This translates into CASSLDSGRYNEQFF.

The chain combines TRBV5-1 with TRBJ2-5; 9 bases align to TRBD2. CDR1 is SGHRS and CDR2 is YFSETQ in the germline V gene. There are 16 residues in the CDR3. The J segment lost 4 bases and the V segment lost 0 bases, leaving 7 bases of the junction unmatched. CDR3 bases: TGCGCCAGCAGCTTGGCCTCAGCGGGAGGCACAGAGACCCAGTACTTC. It is translated as CASSLASAGGTETQYF.

This clone has just one count. This sample also contains other DNA sequences that code for the same CDR3. The rearrangement uses TRBV5-1 and TRBJ2-1, with 9 bases lining up with TRBD1. The V segment lost 3 bases and the J segment 3 bases; nucleotides outside the gene matches: 1. CDR1 and CDR2 (germline): SGHRS, YFSETQ. The CDR3 is 14 amino acids. In DNA form, the CDR3 reads TGCGCCAGCAGCTCGGGACAGGGCTACAATGAGCAGTTCTTC. It codes for CASSSGQGYNEQFF. The full variable domain, with the rest looked up from reference TRBV5-1 and TRBJ2-1, is KAGVTQTPRYLIKTRGQQVTLSCSPISGHRSVSWYQQTPGQGLQFLFEYFSETQRNKGNFPGRFSGRQFSNSRSEMNVSTLELGDSALYLCASSSGQGYNEQFFGPGTRLTVL.

This clone was detected only once. The chain is built from TRBV10-3 and TRBJ2-7; D is perhaps TRBD2 (6 bases). The CDR3 runs 14 residues. Germline CDR1 reads ENHRY; CDR2 reads SYGVKD. The ends were cut back, 3 bases at V and 5 bases at J, with 14 bases in the middle. The CDR3 DNA is TGTGCCATCAGTGAAAGGACCCCGGGGGACGAGCAGTACTTC. It encodes CAISERTPGDEQYF.

The V call is TRBV19, the J call TRBJ2-7, with D possibly being TRBD2 (6 bases). From germline, CDR1 is LNHDA and CDR2 SQIVND (reference sequence). The CDR3 consists of 17 residues. The V gene lost 0 bases and the J gene lost 2 bases, with 17 bases spanning the gap. CDR3 DNA sequence: TGTGCCAGTAGTATAGATGGGGAGGCAGCACAGACCTACGAGCAGTACTTC. Protein product: CASSIDGEAAQTYEQYF.

V and J are TRBV10-2 and TRBJ2-2; D is uncertain. V was shortened by 1 base and J by 6 bases, with 9 bases between the two germline ends. The germline V gene has CDR1 WSHSY and CDR2 SAAADI. The CDR3 runs 14 residues. The CDR3, as DNA: TGCGCCAGCAGTGAGTTTTCTGAAGCCGGGGAGCTGTTTTTT. This translates into CASSEFSEAGELFF.

The chain recombines TRBV10-3 with TRBJ2-5; 12 nucleotides agree with TRBD1. With V trimmed by 6 bases and J by 4 bases, 3 bases remained unmatched. This CDR3 comprises 14 residues. Germline V gene sequence: CDR1 ENHRY, CDR2 SYGVKD. The CDR3 here is CAISWDRGRETQYF. The CDR3 nucleotides read TGTGCCATCAGCTGGGACAGGGGGCGAGAGACCCAGTACTTC.

The rearrangement links TRBV19 to TRBJ1-6; TRBD1 matches at 7 bases. The CDR3 is 13 residues long. Looked up from germline, CDR1 is LNHDA and CDR2 is SQIVND (reference sequence). V lost 5 bases and J lost 10; bases outside the gene matches: 5. The CDR3 sequence: CASSPGGGSPLHF. CDR3 DNA sequence: TGTGCCAGTAGTCCAGGGGGAGGATCACCCCTCCACTTT. The variable domain in full, with the rest retrieved from reference TRBV19 and TRBJ1-6, is DGGITQSPKYLFRKEGQNVTLSCEQNLNHDAMYWYRQDPGQGLRLIYYSQIVNDFQKGDIAEGYSVSREKKESFPLTVTSAQKNPTAFYLCASSPGGGSPLHFGNGTRLTVT.

The chain employs TRBV29-1 and TRBJ2-7; D may be TRBD1 (5 bases). Trimming cost V 4 bases and J 2 bases, with 15 bases left between them. The CDR3 has 14 amino acids. Germline-derived CDR1 and CDR2 are SQVTM and ANQGSEA. For the CDR3, the DNA is TGCAGCGTTGGGGTAAGGGGTCCTACCTACGAGCAGTACTTC. Translated: CSVGVRGPTYEQYF.

With respect to this clone: Other DNA sequences in the same sample also yield this CDR3. In DNA, the CDR3 is TGTGCCAGCAGAGGGACAGGCAATCAGCCCCAGCATTTT. This codes for CASRGTGNQPQHF. The rearrangement joins TRBV6-5 to TRBJ1-5, with TRBD1 matching 7 bases. The germline V gene has CDR1 MNHEY and CDR2 SVGAGI. The CDR3 consists of 13 residues. The J segment lost 2 bases and the V segment lost 6 bases, leaving 1 base of the junction unmatched.

In DNA form, the CDR3 reads TGCGCCAGCAGTCCTTTCAACGCGGGCAATCAGCCCCAGCATTTT. Translated: CASSPFNAGNQPQHF. The genes are TRBV4-3 and TRBJ1-5; D is unclear. The CDR3 runs 15 residues. Germline V CDR1 and CDR2: LGHNA, YSLEER. Trimming left V 6 bases short and J 2 bases short, with 14 bases between.

The rearrangement joins TRBV27 to TRBJ2-7; TRBD2 agrees at 7 bases. This CDR3 is 17 amino acids long. Losses at the gene ends were 0 bases for V and 0 bases for J; bases not matched to a gene: 8. Per germline, CDR1 MNHEY and CDR2 SMNVEV (reference sequence). CDR3 in amino acids: CASSLSRRESISYEQYF. In DNA, the CDR3 is TGTGCCAGCAGTTTATCGCGGCGGGAGTCCATCTCCTACGAGCAGTACTTC.

This clone came up once. The chain carries TRBV30 and TRBJ1-1; D not resolved. Trimming cost V 7 bases and J 6 bases, with 15 bases left between them. The CDR3 covers 12 residues. CDR1 and CDR2 from the germline V gene are GTSNPN and SVGIG (reference sequence). The CDR3 nucleotides read TGTGCCTCCCGACCTAACGGGCCTGAAGCTTTCTTT. Translation gives CASRPNGPEAFF.

Concerning this clone itself: In the same sample, other DNA sequences code for this CDR3. This rearrangement joins TRBV5-1 to TRBJ2-5, with TRBD2 identical over 16 bases. This CDR3 is 16 amino acids long. The germline V gene encodes CDR1 SGHRS and CDR2 YFSETQ. With V trimmed by 4 bases and J by 4 bases, 4 bases remained unmatched. The DNA for the CDR3 is TGCGCCAGCAGCCTCGGGACTAGCGGGAGGGCAGAGACCCAGTACTTC. It encodes CASSLGTSGRAETQYF.

This chain uses TRBV14 with TRBJ2-3; perhaps TRBD1 as D (5 bases). The germline V and J ends were trimmed by 1 base and 3 bases, with 17 bases remaining between them. This CDR3 has 17 residues. From germline, CDR1 is SGHDN and CDR2 FVKESK. CDR3 residues: CASSQVISGIGTDTQYF. DNA of the CDR3: TGTGCCAGCAGCCAAGTAATTTCAGGGATTGGAACAGATACGCAGTATTTT. Supplemented by reference TRBV14 and TRBJ2-3, the full variable domain reads EAGVTQFPSHSVIEKGQTVTLRCDPISGHDNLYWYRRVMGKEIKFLLHFVKESKQDESGMPNNRFLAERTGGTYSTLKVQPAELEDSGVYFCASSQVISGIGTDTQYFGPGTRLTVL.